The 27 T cell receptor beta chains below all came from one sample that was sequenced in a study of T cells in Graves' hyperthyroidism and ophthalmopathy (dated by TCRdb to between 2017 and 2020). The library was generated by multiplex PCR. The sample was run on an Illumina HiSeq 2000. TCR beta CDR3 regions were amplified from RNA transcripts. For the first round of RT-PCR on the TCR CDR3, the HTBI primer set was used together with the Qiagen OneStep RT-PCR kit. Starting from the raw public reads, TCRdb applied fastp trimming at Q25, assembled clones with MiXCR and retained in-frame beta chains. Entries that share a CDR3 protein sequence are merged under the most common genes and DNA. The sample table shows 450,000 to 700,000 distinct CDR3 sequences, and about half are seen once. Under 20% of the sample belongs to the ten largest clones. The sequencing input was peripheral blood or thyroid tissue (not recorded which). The receptor set was obtained from an adult woman with Graves' disease, either hyperthyroidism or ophthalmopathy (not recorded which).

In this sample, this clonotype turned up many times. The chain is built from TRBV20-1 and TRBJ1-4; 7 nucleotides align to TRBD1. There are 15 residues in the CDR3. Trimming cost V 2 bases and J 3 bases; bases outside gene matches: 6. CDR1 DFQATT and CDR2 SNEGSKA come from the germline V gene (reference sequence). CDR3 in DNA: TGCAGTGCTAGACGCGCCGGGACAGCTAATGAAAAACTGTTTTTT. As protein: CSARRAGTANEKLFF.

Many counts were recorded for this clonotype. This sequence joins TRBV2 and TRBJ2-2, with TRBD2 identical over 12 bases. The CDR3 is made up of 20 amino acids. The germline gives CDR1 SNHLY, CDR2 FYNNEI. Trimming at V came to 6 bases and at J to 0 bases, leaving 14 bases not matched to a gene. DNA of the CDR3: TGTGCCAGCAGAAAAAGGTGGCTAGCGGGAGGGCAGACGAACACCGGGGAGCTGTTTTTT. Protein sequence: CASRKRWLAGGQTNTGELFF.

V usage is TRBV5-5 and J usage is TRBJ1-1, with D unclear. The CDR3 is 14 amino acids. Per the germline V gene, CDR1 is SGHKS and CDR2 is YYEKEE (reference sequence). Trimming removed 2 bases from V and 5 bases from J, with 13 bases in between. CDR3 protein: CASSFLSRVTEAFF. In nucleotides, the CDR3 is TGTGCCAGCAGCTTCCTATCCAGAGTAACTGAAGCTTTCTTT.

This clonotype was detected ten times or more. The gene calls are TRBV2 and TRBJ1-6; 7 bases fit TRBD1. The CDR3 runs to 14 residues. V gave up 8 bases and J gave up 9 bases; unmatched junction bases: 10. Germline V gene data show CDR1 as SNHLY and CDR2 as FYNNEI. Here the CDR3 reads CASASWTGSSPLHF. CDR3 DNA: TGTGCCAGCGCTTCCTGGACAGGTAGTTCACCCCTCCACTTT.

This clonotype was detected only once. This chain links TRBV25-1 with TRBJ2-2, with D possibly TRBD2 on 5 matching bases. Germline V gene sequence: CDR1 MGHDK, CDR2 SYGVNS. The CDR3 extends over 16 amino acids. Deletions cut 1 base from V and 6 bases from J, with 15 bases between. The chain's CDR3 is CASSEWETSLAGELFF. The CDR3, as DNA: TGTGCCAGCAGTGAATGGGAAACTAGTCTGGCCGGGGAGCTGTTTTTT. The whole variable domain, filled in from reference TRBV25-1 and TRBJ2-2, reads EADIYQTPRYLVIGTGKKITLECSQTMGHDKMYWYQQDPGMELHLIHYSYGVNSTEKGDLSSESTVSRIRTEHFPLTLESARPSHTSQYLCASSEWETSLAGELFFGEGSRLTVL.

Only a few counts were recorded for this clonotype. This may stem from a read error, because a much larger clone lies one nucleotide away. The CDR3 does not close with the conserved phenylalanine or tryptophan, likely indicating a read error. This chain links TRBV7-2 with TRBJ2-7, with 7 bases fitting TRBD1. The CDR3 spans 14 residues. Looked up from germline, CDR1 is SGHTA and CDR2 is FQGNSA. The ends lost 7 bases at V and 3 bases at J; junction bases unmatched: 9. The chain's CDR3 is CASTPDRTSYEQYL. In nucleotides, the CDR3 is TGTGCCAGCACCCCGGACAGGACAAGCTACGAGCAGTACCTC.

This clonotype was seen many times. The chain joins TRBV7-9 to TRBJ1-1; no definite D call. CDR1 is SEHNR, CDR2 FQNEAQ, per germline (reference sequence). Trimming shortened V by 5 bases and J by 5 bases, and 15 bases separated the two germline ends. The CDR3 has 14 amino acids. CDR3 residues: CASSPRRGRTEAFF. The CDR3 DNA reads TGTGCCAGCAGCCCGAGACGAGGGAGGACTGAAGCTTTCTTT.

The chain is built from TRBV7-3 and TRBJ1-6, with 7 nucleotides matching TRBD1. The germline V gene has CDR1 SGHTA and CDR2 FQGTGA. J lost 14 bases, V lost 5 bases, and 9 bases had no gene match. The CDR3 sequence is 13 residues long. CDR3 in DNA: TGTGCCAGCAGCCCCGACAGGGTTGAAACCCTCCACTTT. It yields the protein CASSPDRVETLHF.

This chain uses TRBV7-2 with TRBJ2-7, with D possibly being TRBD2 (5 bases). CDR3 length equals 12 residues. Trimming took off 8 bases at V and 4 bases at J, with 12 bases between the two ends. CDR1 and CDR2 (germline): SGHTA, FQGNSA. In DNA form, the CDR3 reads TGTGCCAGCCACGGGGTACGGTACGAGCAGTACTTC. This gives the protein CASHGVRYEQYF.

This clonotype was seen a single time. Mismatch with germline at one junction end may stem from a read error. This sequence joins TRBV4-1 and TRBJ2-5; perhaps D is TRBD1 or TRBD2 (6 bases each). Germline V gene data show CDR1 as MGHRA and CDR2 as YSYEKL. This CDR3 has 16 residues. The CDR3 nucleotides read TGTGCCAGCAGCCGCCGGGGGCCCTCGGCATCCGAGACCCAGTACTTC. This gives the protein CASSRRGPSASETQYF.

At least ten counts were recorded for this clonotype. The rearrangement uses TRBV20-1 and TRBJ2-5, with D possibly TRBD2 on 5 matching bases. Trimming took 1 base from V and 4 from J, leaving 13 bases between them. The CDR3 runs 14 residues. Germline CDR1 and CDR2: DFQATT and SNEGSKA (reference sequence). CDR3 DNA: TGCAGTGCTAGAGGTAGAGGGTTCGGAGAGACCCAGTACTTC. It translates to CSARGRGFGETQYF.

In its sample, this clonotype was seen a few times. The chain has TRBV24-1 and TRBJ1-6; the match to TRBD1 covers 7 bases. After removal of 9 bases from V and 10 bases from J, the junction contained 11 bases not matched to a gene. The CDR3 sequence is 14 residues long. CDR1 and CDR2 from the germline V gene are KGHDR and SFDVKD. CDR3 nucleotides: TGTGCCACCGACAGGGCTTTCGGTCGATCACCCCTCCACTTT. This codes for CATDRAFGRSPLHF.

This clonotype was observed at least ten times. The chain uses TRBV5-5 and TRBJ1-2; maybe TRBD1 (6 bases). The germline V and J ends were trimmed by 0 bases and 4 bases, with 10 bases remaining between them. Germline V lookup: CDR1 SGHKS, CDR2 YYEKEE (reference sequence). The length of the CDR3 is 14 residues. For the CDR3, the DNA is TGTGCCAGCAGCTTGGGGGGGCGGCTCTATGGCTACACCTTC. Translating it yields CASSLGGRLYGYTF.

V is TRBV20-1 and J is TRBJ1-2; 8 nucleotides agree with TRBD1. The CDR3 extends over 15 amino acids. V gave up 0 bases and J gave up 4 bases; unmatched junction bases: 7. Germline CDR1 and CDR2: DFQATT and SNEGSKA (reference sequence). As DNA, the CDR3 is TGCAGTGCTAGAGATCCAGGGGGCTCTGGCTATGGCTACACCTTC. Its translation: CSARDPGGSGYGYTF.

This clonotype was recorded once. The chain employs TRBV10-3 and TRBJ1-6; 12 nucleotides match TRBD1. This CDR3 is 14 amino acids long. The J segment lost 10 bases and the V segment lost 3 bases, leaving 1 base of the junction unmatched. Germline V CDR1 and CDR2: ENHRY, SYGVKD. DNA of the CDR3: TGTGCCATCAGTGAAGGGACAGGGGGCTCACCCCTCCACTTT. Its protein is CAISEGTGGSPLHF.

This clonotype was counted at least ten times. The V and J genes are TRBV5-6 and TRBJ1-5; D remains ambiguous. V lost 1 base and J lost 4, with 15 bases in between. The CDR3 covers 16 residues. Germline V lookup: CDR1 SGHDT, CDR2 YYEEEE. The CDR3 DNA is TGTGCCAGCAGCTTGTACGGGGTTTTAGGAAATCAGCCCCAGCATTTT. Translated, it gives CASSLYGVLGNQPQHF.

The CDR3 coding sequence is TGCAGTGCTAGGTGGGCAGGGGAATCCTACGAGCAGTACTTC. Translation gives CSARWAGESYEQYF. This rearrangement joins TRBV20-1 to TRBJ2-7, with D perhaps matching TRBD1 (6 bases). The CDR3 length is 14 residues. CDR1 is DFQATT, CDR2 SNEGSKA, per germline (reference sequence). The germline V and J ends were trimmed by 3 bases and 1 base, with 13 bases remaining between them.

The sample holds many counts of this clonotype. V is TRBV2 and J is TRBJ2-5, with 8 bases that match TRBD1. Germline V gives CDR1 SNHLY, CDR2 FYNNEI. The V and J ends lost 5 bases and 5 bases, in that order; junction bases with no gene match: 10. The length of the CDR3 is 15 residues. CDR3 protein: CASSLDRATGETQYF. DNA of the CDR3: TGTGCCAGCAGTTTGGACAGGGCGACAGGGGAGACCCAGTACTTC.

V usage is TRBV10-3 and J usage is TRBJ2-2; no definite D call. The CDR3 is 12 residues long. Germline-derived CDR1 and CDR2 are ENHRY and SYGVKD. The V end lost 3 bases, the J end lost 7 bases, and 6 bases lay between the germline ends. CDR3 sequence reads: CAISDGGGELFF. DNA for the CDR3: TGTGCCATCAGTGACGGCGGCGGGGAGCTGTTTTTT.

This clonotype was recorded at least ten times. The chain is built from TRBV19 and TRBJ1-6, with 10 bases lining up with TRBD1. The junction had 6 bases not matched to a gene; V was cut back by 6 bases and J by 7 bases. Germline V gene lookup returns CDR1 LNHDA and CDR2 SQIVND (reference sequence). The CDR3 sequence is 15 residues long. The CDR3 is CASSAQGQGNSPLHF. CDR3 coding DNA: TGTGCCAGTAGCGCCCAGGGACAGGGGAATTCACCCCTCCACTTT.

About this clonotype: Relative to the germline gene, one junction end is altered; a read error may explain this. The rearrangement links TRBV7-9 to TRBJ2-7; D ambiguous. This CDR3 is built from 14 residues. Germline V gene sequence: CDR1 SEHNR, CDR2 FQNEAQ (reference sequence). CDR3 sequence: CASSPTQGNYEQYF. The CDR3 DNA sequence: TGCGCCAGCAGCCCGACGCAAGGGAACTACGAGCAGTACTTC.

The CDR3, as DNA: TGTGCCAGCAGCTTAAATGGTCTAGCGCGGTACCAAGAGACCCAGTACTTC. This sequence encodes CASSLNGLARYQETQYF. V is TRBV7-9 and J is TRBJ2-5; D possibly corresponds to TRBD2 (6 bases). V lost 2 bases and J 0 bases, leaving 16 bases between the germline ends. Germline CDR1 is SEHNR and CDR2 is FQNEAQ (reference sequence). This CDR3 has 17 residues.

The sample holds a few counts of this clonotype. The V call is TRBV6-1, the J call TRBJ2-5; 8 bases line up with TRBD2. Trimming removed 8 bases from V and 5 bases from J; junction bases left unmatched: 13. Per the germline V gene, CDR1 is MNHNS and CDR2 is SASEGT. The CDR3 length is 15 residues. The CDR3 sequence: CASRFSAGGMETQYF. CDR3 sequence (DNA): TGTGCCAGCCGATTTTCCGCGGGAGGTATGGAGACCCAGTACTTC.

For the CDR3, the DNA is TGTGCCAGCAGCTTAGAGAGATTGGGGTCCTACAATGAGCAGTTCTTC. Residues: CASSLERLGSYNEQFF. V and J are TRBV7-9 and TRBJ2-1; D remains ambiguous. Germline loops: CDR1 SEHNR, CDR2 FQNEAQ (reference sequence). Trimming removed 1 base from V and 1 base from J, with 11 bases in between. CDR3 length: 16 amino acids. Full variable domain (rest looked up from reference TRBV7-9 and TRBJ2-1): DTGVSQNPRHKITKRGQNVTFRCDPISEHNRLYWYRQTLGQGPEFLTYFQNEAQLEKSRLLSDRFSAERPKGSFSTLEIQRTEQGDSAMYLCASSLERLGSYNEQFFGPGTRLTVL.

This clonotype has at least ten counts. The chain combines TRBV7-2 with TRBJ1-2; D is undetermined. Deletions cut 1 base from V and 4 bases from J, with 13 bases between. Germline assignment: CDR1 SGHTA and CDR2 FQGNSA. The CDR3 totals 15 residues. CDR3 region: CASSLVPDGAYGYTF. The CDR3 coding sequence is TGTGCCAGCAGCTTAGTGCCGGACGGCGCCTATGGCTACACCTTC. Together with reference TRBV7-2 and TRBJ1-2, the CDR3 gives the full variable domain: GAGVSQSPSNKVTEKGKDVELRCDPISGHTALYWYRQSLGQGLEFLIYFQGNSAPDKSGLPSDRFSAERTGGSVSTLTIQRTQQEDSAVYLCASSLVPDGAYGYTFGSGTRLTVV.

This clonotype was recorded many times. This chain links TRBV4-1 with TRBJ1-5; 8 nucleotides align to TRBD1. V shed 1 base and J 9 bases; nucleotides not matched to a gene: 8. The CDR3 consists of 15 residues. Germline CDR1 and CDR2: MGHRA and YSYEKL. The CDR3 loop reads CASSQAGDRLRPQHF. Here the CDR3 DNA reads TGCGCCAGCAGCCAAGCTGGGGACAGGTTAAGGCCCCAGCATTTT.

Comment on this clonotype: This may stem from a read error, because a much larger clone lies one nucleotide away. This chain joins TRBV5-1 and TRBJ1-5; 9 bases match TRBD1. Germline CDR1 is SGHRS and CDR2 is YFSETQ. CDR3 length equals 15 residues. With V trimmed by 4 bases and J by 5 bases, 7 bases remained unmatched. CDR3 coding DNA: TGCGCCAGCAGCGTGGGACAGGGAAGGGATCAGCCCCAGCATTTT. Encoded protein: CASSVGQGRDQPQHF.